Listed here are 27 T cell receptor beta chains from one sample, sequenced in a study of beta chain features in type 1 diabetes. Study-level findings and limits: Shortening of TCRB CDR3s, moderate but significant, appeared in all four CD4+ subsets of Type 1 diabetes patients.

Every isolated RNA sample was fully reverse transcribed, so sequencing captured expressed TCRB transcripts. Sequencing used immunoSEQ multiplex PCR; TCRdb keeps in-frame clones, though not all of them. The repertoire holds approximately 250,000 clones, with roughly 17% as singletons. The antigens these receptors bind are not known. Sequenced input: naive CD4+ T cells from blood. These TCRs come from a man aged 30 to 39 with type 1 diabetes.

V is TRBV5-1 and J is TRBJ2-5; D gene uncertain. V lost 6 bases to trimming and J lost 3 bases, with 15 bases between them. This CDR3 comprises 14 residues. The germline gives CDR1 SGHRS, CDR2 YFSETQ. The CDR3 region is CASTWGSLEETQYF. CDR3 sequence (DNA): TGCGCCAGCACCTGGGGTAGTTTGGAAGAGACCCAGTACTTC.

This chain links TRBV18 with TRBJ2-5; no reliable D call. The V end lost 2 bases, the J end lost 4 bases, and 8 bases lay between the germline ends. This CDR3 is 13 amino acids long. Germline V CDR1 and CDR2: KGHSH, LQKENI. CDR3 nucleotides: TGTGCCAGCTCACCAAATGGGCGAGAGACCCAGTACTTC. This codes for CASSPNGRETQYF.

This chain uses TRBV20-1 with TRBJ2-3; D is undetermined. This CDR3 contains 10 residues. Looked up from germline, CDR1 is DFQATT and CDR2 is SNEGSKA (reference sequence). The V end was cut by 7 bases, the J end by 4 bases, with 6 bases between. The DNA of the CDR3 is TGCAGTGTGAAGGCAGATACGCAGTATTTT. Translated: CSVKADTQYF.

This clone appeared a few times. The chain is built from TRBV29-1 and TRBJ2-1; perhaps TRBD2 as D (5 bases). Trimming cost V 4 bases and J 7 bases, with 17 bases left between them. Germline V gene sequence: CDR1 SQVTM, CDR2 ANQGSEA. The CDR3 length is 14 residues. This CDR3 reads CSVGARGWENEQFF. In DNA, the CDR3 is TGCAGCGTTGGGGCGCGAGGTTGGGAGAATGAGCAGTTCTTC.

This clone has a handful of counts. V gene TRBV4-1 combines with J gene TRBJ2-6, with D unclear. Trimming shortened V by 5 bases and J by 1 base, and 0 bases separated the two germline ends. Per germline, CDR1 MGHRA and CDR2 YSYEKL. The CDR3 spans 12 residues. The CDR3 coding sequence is TGCGCCAGCAGCTCTGGGGCCAACGTCCTGACTTTC. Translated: CASSSGANVLTF.

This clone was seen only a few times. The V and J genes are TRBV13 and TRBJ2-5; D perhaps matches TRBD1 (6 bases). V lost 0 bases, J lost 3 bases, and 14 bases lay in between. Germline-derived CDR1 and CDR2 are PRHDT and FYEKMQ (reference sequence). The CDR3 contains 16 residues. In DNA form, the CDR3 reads TGTGCCAGCAGCTTAGGCTGGAGTCAGGGGAAAGAGACCCAGTACTTC. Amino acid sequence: CASSLGWSQGKETQYF.

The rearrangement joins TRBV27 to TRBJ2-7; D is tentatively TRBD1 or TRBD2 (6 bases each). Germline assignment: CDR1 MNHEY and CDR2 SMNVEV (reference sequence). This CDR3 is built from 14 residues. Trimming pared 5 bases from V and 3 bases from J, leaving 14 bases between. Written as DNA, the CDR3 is TGTGCCAGCAGTCTTCAAGGAGGGGGCTACGAGCAGTACTTC. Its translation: CASSLQGGGYEQYF.

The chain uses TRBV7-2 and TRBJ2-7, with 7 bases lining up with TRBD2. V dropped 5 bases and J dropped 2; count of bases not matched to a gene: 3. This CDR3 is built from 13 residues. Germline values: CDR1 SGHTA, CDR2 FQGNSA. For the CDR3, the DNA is TGTGCCAGCAGCGGGAGGGGAACCTACGAGCAGTACTTC. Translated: CASSGRGTYEQYF.

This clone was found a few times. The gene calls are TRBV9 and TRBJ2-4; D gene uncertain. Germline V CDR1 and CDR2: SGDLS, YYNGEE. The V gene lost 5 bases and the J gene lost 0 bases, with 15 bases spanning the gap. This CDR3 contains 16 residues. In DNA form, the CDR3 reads TGTGCCAGCAGAGAGGACGGAATACTAGCCAAAAACATTCAGTACTTC. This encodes CASREDGILAKNIQYF.

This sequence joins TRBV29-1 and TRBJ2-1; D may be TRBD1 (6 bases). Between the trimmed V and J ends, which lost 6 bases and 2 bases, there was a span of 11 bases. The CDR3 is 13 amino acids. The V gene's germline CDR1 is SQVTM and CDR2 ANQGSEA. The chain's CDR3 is CSVKDSTYNEQFF. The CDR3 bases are TGCAGCGTCAAGGACAGTACCTACAATGAGCAGTTCTTC.

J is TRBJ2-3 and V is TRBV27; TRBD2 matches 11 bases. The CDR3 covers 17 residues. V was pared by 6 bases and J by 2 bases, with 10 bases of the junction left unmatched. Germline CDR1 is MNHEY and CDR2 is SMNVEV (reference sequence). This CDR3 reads CASRKEGLAVITDTQYF. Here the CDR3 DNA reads TGTGCCAGCAGGAAAGAGGGACTAGCGGTGATCACAGATACGCAGTATTTT.

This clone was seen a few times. Written as DNA, the CDR3 is TGTGCCAGCAGCCCGACTAGCGGGAGTTTGGATGAGCAGTTCTTC. Translated: CASSPTSGSLDEQFF. The V call is TRBV4-2, the J call TRBJ2-1, with 12 bases identical to TRBD2. The CDR3 loop spans 15 amino acids. The germline gives CDR1 LGHNA, CDR2 YNFKEQ. J was trimmed by 8 bases and V by 4 bases; bases with no gene match: 6.

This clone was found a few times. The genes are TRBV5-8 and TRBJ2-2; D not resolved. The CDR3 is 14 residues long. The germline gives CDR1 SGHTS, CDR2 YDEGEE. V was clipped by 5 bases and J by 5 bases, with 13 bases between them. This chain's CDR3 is CASSSVSGTGELFF. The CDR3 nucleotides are TGTGCCAGCAGTTCCGTGTCGGGTACCGGGGAGCTGTTTTTT.

The CDR3 bases are TGCAGCGTCCAAGGGGCTGCGGCCTACAATGAGCAGTTCTTC. It yields the protein CSVQGAAAYNEQFF. The chain recombines TRBV29-1 with TRBJ2-1; perhaps TRBD1 as D (5 bases). Germline CDR1 SQVTM, CDR2 ANQGSEA. The V end was cut by 6 bases, the J end by 2 bases, with 14 bases between. The CDR3 has 14 amino acids.

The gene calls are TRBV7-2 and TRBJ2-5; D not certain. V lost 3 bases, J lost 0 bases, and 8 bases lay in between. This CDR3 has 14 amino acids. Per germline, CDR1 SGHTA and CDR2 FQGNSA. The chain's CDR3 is CASSLVADQETQYF. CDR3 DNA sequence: TGTGCCAGCAGCTTGGTGGCGGACCAAGAGACCCAGTACTTC.

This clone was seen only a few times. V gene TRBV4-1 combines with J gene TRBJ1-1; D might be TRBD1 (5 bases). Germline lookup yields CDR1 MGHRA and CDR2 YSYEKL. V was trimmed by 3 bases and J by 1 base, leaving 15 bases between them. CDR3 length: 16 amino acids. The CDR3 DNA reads TGCGCCAGCAGCCATTGGGTGGAGGGGAGGAACACTGAAGCTTTCTTT. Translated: CASSHWVEGRNTEAFF.

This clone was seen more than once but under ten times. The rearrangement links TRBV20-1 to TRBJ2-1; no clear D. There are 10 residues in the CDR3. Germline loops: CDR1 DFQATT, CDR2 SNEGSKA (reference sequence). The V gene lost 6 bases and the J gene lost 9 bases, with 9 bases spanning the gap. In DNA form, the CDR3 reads TGCAGTGCGAGATCGAGTGAGCAGTTCTTC. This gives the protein CSARSSEQFF.

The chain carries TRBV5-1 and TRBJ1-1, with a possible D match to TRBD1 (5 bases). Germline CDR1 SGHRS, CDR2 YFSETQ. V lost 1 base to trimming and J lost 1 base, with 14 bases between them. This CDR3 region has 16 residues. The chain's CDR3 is CASSLWAGPRNTEAFF. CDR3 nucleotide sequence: TGCGCCAGCAGCTTGTGGGCGGGACCCCGGAACACTGAAGCTTTCTTT.

CDR3 in amino acids: CASSRGQGAINQPQHF. The CDR3 DNA sequence: TGTGCCAGCAGCCGCGGACAGGGGGCGATCAATCAGCCCCAGCATTTT. The chain uses TRBV28 and TRBJ1-5, with TRBD1 identical over 11 bases. The V segment lost 6 bases and the J segment 3 bases; nucleotides outside the gene matches: 7. CDR3 size: 16 residues. Germline V gives CDR1 MDHEN, CDR2 SYDVKM.

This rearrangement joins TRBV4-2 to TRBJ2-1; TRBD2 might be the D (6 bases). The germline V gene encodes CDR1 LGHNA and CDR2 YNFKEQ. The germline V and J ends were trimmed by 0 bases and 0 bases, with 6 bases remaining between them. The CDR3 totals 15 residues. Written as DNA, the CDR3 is TGTGCCAGCAGCCAAGACGGGAGCTCCTACAATGAGCAGTTCTTC. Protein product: CASSQDGSSYNEQFF.

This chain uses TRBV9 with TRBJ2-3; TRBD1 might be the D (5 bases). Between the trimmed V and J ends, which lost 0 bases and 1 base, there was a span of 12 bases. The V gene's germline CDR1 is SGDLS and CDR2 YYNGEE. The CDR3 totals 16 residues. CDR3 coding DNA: TGTGCCAGCAGCGTAGATGACCTCAGGGGCACAGATACGCAGTATTTT. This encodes CASSVDDLRGTDTQYF.

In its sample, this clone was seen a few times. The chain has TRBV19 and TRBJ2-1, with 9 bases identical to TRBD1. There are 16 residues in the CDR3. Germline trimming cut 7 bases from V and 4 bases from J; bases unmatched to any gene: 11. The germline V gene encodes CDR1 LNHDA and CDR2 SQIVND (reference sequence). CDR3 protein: CASTEWTGALYNEQFF. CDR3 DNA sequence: TGTGCCAGTACAGAATGGACAGGGGCACTTTACAATGAGCAGTTCTTC.

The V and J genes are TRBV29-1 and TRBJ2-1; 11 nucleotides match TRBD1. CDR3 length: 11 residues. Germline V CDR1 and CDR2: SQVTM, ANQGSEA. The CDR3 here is CSGTGGNEQFF. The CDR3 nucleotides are TGCAGTGGGACAGGGGGCAATGAGCAGTTCTTC.

The CDR3 bases are TGTGCCAGCAGCGCTACCCGCACAGATACGCAGTATTTT. It encodes CASSATRTDTQYF. The chain couples TRBV9 to TRBJ2-3, with D uncertain. V gave up 3 bases and J gave up 1 base, with 6 bases separating them. In germline, CDR1 is SGDLS, CDR2 YYNGEE. This CDR3 is 13 amino acids long.

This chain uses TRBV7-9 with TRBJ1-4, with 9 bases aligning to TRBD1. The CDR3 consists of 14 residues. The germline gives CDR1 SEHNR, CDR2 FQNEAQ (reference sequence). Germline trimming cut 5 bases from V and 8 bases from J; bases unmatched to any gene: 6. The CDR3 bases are TGTGCCAGCAGCGTAAGACAGGGGGTGGAAAAACTGTTTTTT. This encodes CASSVRQGVEKLFF.

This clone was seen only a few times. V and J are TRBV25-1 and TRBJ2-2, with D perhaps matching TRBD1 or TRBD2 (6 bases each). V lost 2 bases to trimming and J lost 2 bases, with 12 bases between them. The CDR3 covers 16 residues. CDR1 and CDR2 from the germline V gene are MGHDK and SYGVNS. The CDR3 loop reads CASSEGGGLNTGELFF. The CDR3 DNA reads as TGTGCCAGCAGTGAAGGGGGCGGACTAAACACCGGGGAGCTGTTTTTT.

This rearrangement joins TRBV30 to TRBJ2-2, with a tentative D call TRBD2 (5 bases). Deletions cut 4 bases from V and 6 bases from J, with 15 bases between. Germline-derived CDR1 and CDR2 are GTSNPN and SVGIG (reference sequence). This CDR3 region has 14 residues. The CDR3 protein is CAWTGVIVAGELFF. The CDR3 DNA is TGTGCCTGGACCGGGGTAATAGTCGCCGGGGAGCTGTTTTTT.